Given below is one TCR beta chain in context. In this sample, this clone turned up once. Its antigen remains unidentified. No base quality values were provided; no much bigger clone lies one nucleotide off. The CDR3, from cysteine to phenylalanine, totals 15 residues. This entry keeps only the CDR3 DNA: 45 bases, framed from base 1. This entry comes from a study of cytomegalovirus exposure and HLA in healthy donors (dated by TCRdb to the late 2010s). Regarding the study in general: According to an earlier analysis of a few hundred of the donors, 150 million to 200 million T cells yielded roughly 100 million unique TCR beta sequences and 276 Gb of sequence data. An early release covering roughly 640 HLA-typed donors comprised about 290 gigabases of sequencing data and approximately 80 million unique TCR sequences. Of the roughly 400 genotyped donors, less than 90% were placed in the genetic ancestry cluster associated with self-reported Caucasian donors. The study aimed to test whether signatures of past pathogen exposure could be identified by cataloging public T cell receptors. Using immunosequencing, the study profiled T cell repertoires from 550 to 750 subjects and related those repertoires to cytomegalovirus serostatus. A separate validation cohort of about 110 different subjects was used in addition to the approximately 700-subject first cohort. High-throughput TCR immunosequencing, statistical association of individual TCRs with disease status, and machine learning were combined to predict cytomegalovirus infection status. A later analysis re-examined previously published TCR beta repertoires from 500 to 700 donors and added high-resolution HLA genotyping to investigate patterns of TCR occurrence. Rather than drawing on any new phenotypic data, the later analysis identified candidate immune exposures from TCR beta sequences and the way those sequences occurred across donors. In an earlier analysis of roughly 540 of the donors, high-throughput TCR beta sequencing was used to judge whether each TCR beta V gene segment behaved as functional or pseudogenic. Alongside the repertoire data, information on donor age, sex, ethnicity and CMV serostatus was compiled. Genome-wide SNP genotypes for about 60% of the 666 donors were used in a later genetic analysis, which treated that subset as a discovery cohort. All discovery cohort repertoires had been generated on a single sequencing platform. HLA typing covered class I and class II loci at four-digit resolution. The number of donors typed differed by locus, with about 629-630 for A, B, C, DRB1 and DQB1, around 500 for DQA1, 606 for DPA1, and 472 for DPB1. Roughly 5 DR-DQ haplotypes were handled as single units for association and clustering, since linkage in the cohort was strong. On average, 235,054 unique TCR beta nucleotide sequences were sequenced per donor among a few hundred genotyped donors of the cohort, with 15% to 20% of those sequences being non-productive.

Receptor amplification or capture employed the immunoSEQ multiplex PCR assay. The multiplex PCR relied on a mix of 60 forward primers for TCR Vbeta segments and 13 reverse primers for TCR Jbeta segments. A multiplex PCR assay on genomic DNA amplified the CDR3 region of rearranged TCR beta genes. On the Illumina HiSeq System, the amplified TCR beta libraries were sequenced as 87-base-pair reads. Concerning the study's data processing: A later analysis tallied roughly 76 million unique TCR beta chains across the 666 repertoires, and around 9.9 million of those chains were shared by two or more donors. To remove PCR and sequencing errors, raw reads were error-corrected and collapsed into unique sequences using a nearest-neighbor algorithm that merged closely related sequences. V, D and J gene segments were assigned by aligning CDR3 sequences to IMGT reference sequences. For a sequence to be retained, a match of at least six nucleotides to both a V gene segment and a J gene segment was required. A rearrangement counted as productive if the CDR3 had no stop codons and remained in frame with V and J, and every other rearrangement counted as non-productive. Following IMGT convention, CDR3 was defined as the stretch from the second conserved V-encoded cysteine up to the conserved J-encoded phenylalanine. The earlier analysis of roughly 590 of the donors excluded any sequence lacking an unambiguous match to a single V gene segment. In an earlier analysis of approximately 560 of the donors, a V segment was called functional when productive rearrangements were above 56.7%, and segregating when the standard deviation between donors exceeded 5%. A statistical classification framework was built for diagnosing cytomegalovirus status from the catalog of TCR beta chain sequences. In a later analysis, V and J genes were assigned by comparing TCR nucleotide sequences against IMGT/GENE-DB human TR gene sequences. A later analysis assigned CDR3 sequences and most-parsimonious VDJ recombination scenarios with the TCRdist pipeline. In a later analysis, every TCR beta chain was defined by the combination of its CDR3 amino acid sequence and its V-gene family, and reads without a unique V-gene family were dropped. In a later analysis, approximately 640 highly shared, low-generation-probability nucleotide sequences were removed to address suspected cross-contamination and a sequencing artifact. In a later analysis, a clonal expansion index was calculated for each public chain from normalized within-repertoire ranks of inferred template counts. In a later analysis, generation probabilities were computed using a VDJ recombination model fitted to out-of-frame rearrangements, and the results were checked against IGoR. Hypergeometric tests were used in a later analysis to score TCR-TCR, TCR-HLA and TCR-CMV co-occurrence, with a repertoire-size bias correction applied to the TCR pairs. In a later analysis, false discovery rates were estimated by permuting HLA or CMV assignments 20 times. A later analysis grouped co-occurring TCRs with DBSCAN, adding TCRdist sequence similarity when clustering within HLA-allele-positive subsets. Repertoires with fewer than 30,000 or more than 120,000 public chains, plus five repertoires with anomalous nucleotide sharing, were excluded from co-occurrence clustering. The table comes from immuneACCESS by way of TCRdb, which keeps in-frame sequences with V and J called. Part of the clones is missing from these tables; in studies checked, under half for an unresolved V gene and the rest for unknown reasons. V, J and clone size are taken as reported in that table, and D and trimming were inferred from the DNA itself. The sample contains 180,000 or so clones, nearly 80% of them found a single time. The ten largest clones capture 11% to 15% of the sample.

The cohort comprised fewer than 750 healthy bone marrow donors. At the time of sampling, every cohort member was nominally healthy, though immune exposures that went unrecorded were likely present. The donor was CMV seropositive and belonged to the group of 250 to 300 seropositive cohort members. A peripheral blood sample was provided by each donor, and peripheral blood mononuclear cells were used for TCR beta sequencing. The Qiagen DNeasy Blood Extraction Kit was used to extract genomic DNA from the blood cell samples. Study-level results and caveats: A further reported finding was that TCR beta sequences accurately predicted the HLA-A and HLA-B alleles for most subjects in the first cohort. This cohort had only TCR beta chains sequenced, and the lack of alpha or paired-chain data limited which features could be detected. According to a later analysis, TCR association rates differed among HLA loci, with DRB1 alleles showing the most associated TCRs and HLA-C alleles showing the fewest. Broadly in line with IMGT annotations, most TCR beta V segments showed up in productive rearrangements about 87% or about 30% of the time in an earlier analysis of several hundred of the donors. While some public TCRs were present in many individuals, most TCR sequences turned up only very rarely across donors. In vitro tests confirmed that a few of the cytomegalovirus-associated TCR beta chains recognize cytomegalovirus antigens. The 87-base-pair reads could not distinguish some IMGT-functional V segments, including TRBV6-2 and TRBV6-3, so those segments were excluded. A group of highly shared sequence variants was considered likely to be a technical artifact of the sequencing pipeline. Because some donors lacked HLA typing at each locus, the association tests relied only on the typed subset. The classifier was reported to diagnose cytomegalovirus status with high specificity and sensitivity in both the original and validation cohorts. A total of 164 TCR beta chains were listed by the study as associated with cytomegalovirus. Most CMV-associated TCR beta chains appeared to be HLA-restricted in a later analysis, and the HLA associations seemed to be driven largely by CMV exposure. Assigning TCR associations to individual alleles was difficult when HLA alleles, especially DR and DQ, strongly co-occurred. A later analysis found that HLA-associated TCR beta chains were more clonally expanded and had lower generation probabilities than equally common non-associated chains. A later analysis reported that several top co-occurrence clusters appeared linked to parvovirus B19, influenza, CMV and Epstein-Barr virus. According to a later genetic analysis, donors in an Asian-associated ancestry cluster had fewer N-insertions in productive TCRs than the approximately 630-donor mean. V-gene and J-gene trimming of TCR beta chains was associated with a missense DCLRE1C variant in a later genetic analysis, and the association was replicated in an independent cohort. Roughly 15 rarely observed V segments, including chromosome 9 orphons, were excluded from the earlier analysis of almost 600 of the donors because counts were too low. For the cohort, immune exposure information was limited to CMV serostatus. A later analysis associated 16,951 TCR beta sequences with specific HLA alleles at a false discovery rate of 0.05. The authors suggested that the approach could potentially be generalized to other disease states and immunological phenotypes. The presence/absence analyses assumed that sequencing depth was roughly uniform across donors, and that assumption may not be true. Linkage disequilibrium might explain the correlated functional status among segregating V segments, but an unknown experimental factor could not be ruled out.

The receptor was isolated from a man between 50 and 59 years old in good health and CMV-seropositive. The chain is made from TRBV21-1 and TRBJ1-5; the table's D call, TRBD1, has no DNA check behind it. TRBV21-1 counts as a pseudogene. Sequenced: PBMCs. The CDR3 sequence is CASSRRWDTNQPQHF. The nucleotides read TGTGCCAGCAGCCGTAGATGGGACACCAATCAGCCCCAGCATTTT.